These 30 T cell receptor beta chains came from one sample sequenced in a study of cytomegalovirus exposure and HLA in healthy donors. 60 Vbeta and 13 Jbeta primers were used in PCR. Here immunoSEQ multiplex PCR was the method, and the copy in TCRdb shows in-frame clones only, minus some. This sample has under 200,000 clones; around 72% occur once, and the top ten carry 2.5%. Sequenced: PBMCs. The receptors come from a female donor in good health and CMV-seronegative.

The rearrangement links TRBV27 to TRBJ2-3; D uncertain. Deletions cut 11 bases from V and 4 bases from J, with 19 bases between. The CDR3 loop spans 14 amino acids. The germline V gene has CDR1 MNHEY and CDR2 SMNVEV (reference sequence). CDR3 sequence: CAAKAGWRPDTQYF. As DNA, the CDR3 is TGTGCCGCGAAGGCCGGGTGGCGCCCAGATACGCAGTATTTT.

The genes are TRBV9 and TRBJ2-5; TRBD1 agrees at 9 bases. In germline, CDR1 is SGDLS, CDR2 YYNGEE. The length of the CDR3 is 15 residues. The J segment lost 5 bases and the V segment lost 2 bases, leaving 7 bases of the junction unmatched. CDR3 protein: CASSVETGGVETQYF. Written as DNA, the CDR3 is TGTGCCAGCAGCGTGGAAACAGGGGGCGTTGAGACCCAGTACTTC.

This clone was counted only a few times. The chain links TRBV6-6 to TRBJ1-1; no reliable D call. Germline V gives CDR1 MNHNY, CDR2 SVGAGI (reference sequence). V lost 6 bases and J lost 1, with 12 bases in between. This CDR3 has 14 residues. DNA of the CDR3: TGTGCCAGCAGGCCCGGGTTCCAGAACACTGAAGCTTTCTTT. Its protein product is CASRPGFQNTEAFF.

This clone turned up a few times. This chain joins TRBV5-1 and TRBJ1-1; D gene ambiguous. Trimming pared 0 bases from V and 4 bases from J, leaving 10 bases between. The germline V gene has CDR1 SGHRS and CDR2 YFSETQ. This CDR3 spans 14 amino acids. CDR3 amino acids: CASSLGVGSTEAFF. In nucleotides, the CDR3 is TGCGCCAGCAGCTTGGGGGTCGGGAGCACTGAAGCTTTCTTT. Looking up the rest from reference TRBV5-1 and TRBJ1-1 gives the full variable domain: KAGVTQTPRYLIKTRGQQVTLSCSPISGHRSVSWYQQTPGQGLQFLFEYFSETQRNKGNFPGRFSGRQFSNSRSEMNVSTLELGDSALYLCASSLGVGSTEAFFGQGTRLTVV.

The rearrangement links TRBV11-2 to TRBJ2-3, with TRBD2 matching over 12 bases. CDR1 is SGHAT and CDR2 is FQNNGV in the germline V gene. This CDR3 region has 15 residues. Trimming at V came to 5 bases and at J to 3 bases, leaving 3 bases not matched to a gene. CDR3 protein: CASSRLAGGTDTQYF. In DNA, the CDR3 is TGTGCCAGCAGCCGCCTAGCGGGAGGGACAGATACGCAGTATTTT.

Note on this clone: Other nucleotide sequences from this sample produce the same CDR3. The chain uses TRBV18 and TRBJ2-7; TRBD1 agrees at 9 bases. J lost 4 bases, V lost 3 bases, and 4 bases had no gene match. Germline CDR1 and CDR2: KGHSH and LQKENI. CDR3 size: 14 residues. CDR3 loop: CASSPPGQGYEQYF. The DNA of the CDR3 is TGTGCCAGCTCACCTCCCGGACAGGGGTACGAGCAGTACTTC.

The chain joins TRBV28 to TRBJ1-5; D is undetermined. The ends were cut back, 4 bases at V and 8 bases at J, with 18 bases in the middle. CDR1 and CDR2 from the germline V gene are MDHEN and SYDVKM. CDR3 length: 15 amino acids. CDR3 sequence reads: CASSSPGSGLEPQHF. The CDR3 nucleotides are TGTGCCAGCAGTTCCCCCGGGAGTGGGCTAGAGCCCCAGCATTTT. The complete variable domain, with remaining parts taken from reference TRBV28 and TRBJ1-5, reads DVKVTQSSRYLVKRTGEKVFLECVQDMDHENMFWYRQDPGLGLRLIYFSYDVKMKEKGDIPEGYSVSREKKERFSLILESASTNQTSMYLCASSSPGSGLEPQHFGDGTRLSIL.

The chain uses TRBV6-1 and TRBJ2-7, with 13 positions matching TRBD2. V lost 4 bases to trimming and J lost 6 bases; unmatched junction nucleotides: 9. Per germline, CDR1 MNHNS and CDR2 SASEGT. This CDR3 is 16 amino acids long. In DNA, the CDR3 is TGTGCCAGCAGTGTGGGGAGGACTAGCGGGAGAGCCGAGCAGTACTTC. Encoded protein: CASSVGRTSGRAEQYF.

CDR3 amino acids: CASSLLRTGLVNTGELFF. The CDR3, as DNA: TGTGCCAGCAGCTTACTTCGGACGGGACTTGTGAACACCGGGGAGCTGTTTTTT. The genes are TRBV7-8 and TRBJ2-2, with D tentatively TRBD2 (6 bases). Germline V gives CDR1 SGHVS, CDR2 FQNEAQ. The ends were cut back, 2 bases at V and 1 base at J, with 17 bases in the middle. CDR3 length equals 18 residues.

The V call is TRBV29-1, the J call TRBJ2-5; a weak D match, TRBD2 (6 bases). From germline, CDR1 is SQVTM and CDR2 ANQGSEA. The CDR3 spans 14 residues. The V end was cut by 1 base, the J end by 5 bases, with 14 bases between. CDR3: CSVEGPGRRETQYF. DNA for the CDR3: TGCAGCGTTGAAGGTCCGGGGAGGCGGGAGACCCAGTACTTC.

The rearrangement links TRBV2 to TRBJ1-6; TRBD1 matches at 8 bases. After removal of 5 bases from V and 7 bases from J, the junction contained 4 bases not matched to a gene. The CDR3 sequence is 14 residues long. Germline lookup yields CDR1 SNHLY and CDR2 FYNNEI. CDR3 sequence: CASSLGQENSPLHF. The CDR3 DNA is TGTGCCAGCAGTCTGGGACAGGAGAATTCACCCCTCCACTTT.

In its sample, this clone was seen a few times. This chain joins TRBV2 and TRBJ2-5; 11 bases are a match to TRBD2. Unmatched junction bases numbered 14, after V lost 7 bases and J lost 4 bases. This CDR3 contains 17 residues. Germline CDR1 and CDR2: SNHLY and FYNNEI. The CDR3 nucleotides read TGTGCCAGCAACGACAATAGCGGGAGGGCCCCCAGAGAGACCCAGTACTTC. Its translation: CASNDNSGRAPRETQYF.

The V gene is TRBV9, the J gene TRBJ1-6, with TRBD1 matching over 8 bases. Germline V gene data show CDR1 as SGDLS and CDR2 as YYNGEE. The CDR3 totals 14 residues. Trimming took 0 bases from V and 9 from J; bases not matched to a gene: 2. CDR3 in DNA: TGTGCCAGCAGCGTAGGGACAGGGTCTTCACCCCTCCACTTT. Its translation is CASSVGTGSSPLHF.

The V call is TRBV18, the J call TRBJ2-7; D is perhaps TRBD2 (6 bases). Deletions cut 0 bases from V and 5 bases from J, with 8 bases between. CDR1 is KGHSH and CDR2 is LQKENI in the germline V gene. The CDR3 runs to 13 residues. This CDR3 is CASSPPGLNEQYF. DNA for the CDR3: TGTGCCAGCTCACCACCGGGACTGAACGAGCAGTACTTC.

The rearrangement joins TRBV7-2 to TRBJ1-2; TRBD1 is a possible D gene (6 bases). Trimming left V 4 bases short and J 6 bases short, with 18 bases between. CDR1 SGHTA and CDR2 FQGNSA come from the germline V gene. The CDR3 is 15 amino acids. The CDR3 DNA follows: TGTGCCAGCAGCTATGGCTTTACAGGGTTGGATGGCTACACCTTC. This encodes CASSYGFTGLDGYTF. Supplemented by reference TRBV7-2 and TRBJ1-2, the full variable domain reads GAGVSQSPSNKVTEKGKDVELRCDPISGHTALYWYRQSLGQGLEFLIYFQGNSAPDKSGLPSDRFSAERTGGSVSTLTIQRTQQEDSAVYLCASSYGFTGLDGYTFGSGTRLTVV.

The chain uses TRBV6-5 and TRBJ2-1; 8 nucleotides line up with TRBD2. Germline loops: CDR1 MNHEY, CDR2 SVGAGI. J was trimmed by 4 bases and V by 6 bases; bases with no gene match: 8. There are 15 residues in the CDR3. The CDR3 region is CASSTGSGEYNEQFF. DNA of the CDR3: TGTGCCAGCAGCACGGGTAGCGGGGAGTACAATGAGCAGTTCTTC.

The rearrangement links TRBV5-1 to TRBJ2-1; D gene unclear. Germline values: CDR1 SGHRS, CDR2 YFSETQ. The CDR3 loop spans 14 amino acids. V gave up 3 bases and J gave up 4 bases, with 11 bases separating them. The CDR3 region is CASSSPTAYNEQFF. The CDR3 nucleotides are TGCGCCAGCAGCTCTCCGACTGCGTACAATGAGCAGTTCTTC.

This clone was seen a few times. J is TRBJ2-7 and V is TRBV28; 9 positions match TRBD1. V shed 3 bases and J 6 bases; nucleotides not matched to a gene: 9. The CDR3 runs 15 residues. Per the germline V gene, CDR1 is MDHEN and CDR2 is SYDVKM. The CDR3 protein is CASSFPGTGSGEQYF. CDR3 sequence (DNA): TGTGCCAGCAGTTTTCCCGGGACAGGGAGCGGCGAGCAGTACTTC.

V is TRBV11-2 and J is TRBJ1-2; D is uncertain. Germline V gives CDR1 SGHAT, CDR2 FQNNGV. With 4 bases removed from V and 1 base from J, the gap between germline ends came to 7 bases. The CDR3 totals 13 residues. CDR3 coding DNA: TGTGCCAGCAGCTCCCAGGTTAACTATGGCTACACCTTC. Its translation: CASSSQVNYGYTF.

The gene calls are TRBV7-6 and TRBJ2-7; the D gene is possibly TRBD2 (5 bases). There are 14 residues in the CDR3. CDR1 is SGHVS and CDR2 is FNYEAQ in the germline V gene. Trimming removed 0 bases at V and 3 bases at J, with 9 bases between. The CDR3, as DNA: TGTGCCAGCAGCTTAGCGAGCGGATACTACGAGCAGTACTTC. This encodes CASSLASGYYEQYF. The entire variable domain, with the rest obtained from reference TRBV7-6 and TRBJ2-7, is as follows: GAGVSQSPRYKVTKRGQDVALRCDPISGHVSLYWYRQALGQGPEFLTYFNYEAQQDKSGLPNDRFSAERPEGSISTLTIQRTEQRDSAMYRCASSLASGYYEQYFGPGTRLTVT.

The DNA for the CDR3 is TGTGCCAGCAGTGCTGAACCGATACGAACCGGTGAAGAGACCCAGTACTTC. Protein sequence: CASSAEPIRTGEETQYF. This chain links TRBV6-1 with TRBJ2-5; D remains ambiguous. The CDR3 is 17 amino acids. CDR1 and CDR2 (germline): MNHNS, SASEGT. The V gene lost 4 bases and the J gene lost 3 bases, with 21 bases spanning the gap.

CDR3 DNA sequence: TGTGCCAGTAGTTCCGACAGGGTGAGCACAGATACGCAGTATTTT. This codes for CASSSDRVSTDTQYF. The genes are TRBV19 and TRBJ2-3; the match to TRBD1 covers 7 bases. Trimming at V came to 5 bases and at J to 0 bases, leaving 5 bases not matched to a gene. The germline CDR1 and CDR2 sequences are LNHDA and SQIVND (reference sequence). The CDR3 loop spans 15 amino acids.

The chain couples TRBV9 to TRBJ2-7; tentatively, D is TRBD1 (6 bases). The length of the CDR3 is 14 residues. CDR1 and CDR2 from the germline V gene are SGDLS and YYNGEE. The ends were cut back, 2 bases at V and 1 base at J, with 10 bases in the middle. CDR3 sequence reads: CASSVSTGSYEQYF. The CDR3 nucleotides read TGTGCCAGCAGCGTGAGTACAGGGTCCTACGAGCAGTACTTC.

This rearrangement joins TRBV11-2 to TRBJ2-2; 8 bases fit TRBD1. Germline V lookup: CDR1 SGHAT, CDR2 FQNNGV. The CDR3 sequence is 15 residues long. V lost 6 bases to trimming and J lost 7 bases; unmatched junction nucleotides: 10. As DNA, the CDR3 is TGTGCCAGCAGGTCGACCAGGGGGCGCATCGGGGAGCTGTTTTTT. Translating gives CASRSTRGRIGELFF.

The CDR3 bases are TGTGCCAGCTCAAATCGGAGCTCCTATAATTCACCCCTCCACTTT. Translation gives CASSNRSSYNSPLHF. The rearrangement links TRBV18 to TRBJ1-6; D remains ambiguous. Per the germline V gene, CDR1 is KGHSH and CDR2 is LQKENI. This CDR3 comprises 15 residues. V was shortened by 5 bases and J by 0 bases, with 8 bases between the two germline ends.

The chain joins TRBV5-8 to TRBJ2-5, with TRBD1 identical over 7 bases. This CDR3 is 15 amino acids long. Trimming at V came to 2 bases and at J to 1 base, leaving 5 bases not matched to a gene. Germline V CDR1 and CDR2: SGHTS, YDEGEE. CDR3 bases: TGTGCCAGCAGCTTCCTACAGGGGTCCCAAGAGACCCAGTACTTC. Amino acids: CASSFLQGSQETQYF.

CDR3 sequence reads: CASSPQRGGTGELFF. The CDR3 bases are TGTGCCAGCTCACCTCAGCGCGGGGGAACCGGGGAGCTGTTTTTT. V gene TRBV18 combines with J gene TRBJ2-2; 7 bases map to TRBD2. CDR1 and CDR2 (germline): KGHSH, LQKENI. V gave up 3 bases and J gave up 5 bases; unmatched junction bases: 6. The CDR3 runs to 15 residues.

The rearrangement links TRBV2 to TRBJ2-1; possible D gene TRBD2, 6 bases. The V gene lost 6 bases and the J gene lost 4 bases, with 13 bases spanning the gap. CDR1 is SNHLY, CDR2 FYNNEI, per germline. The CDR3 sequence is 14 residues long. This chain's CDR3 is CASRRQEGYNEQFF. DNA of the CDR3: TGTGCCAGCAGAAGGCAGGAGGGGTACAATGAGCAGTTCTTC.

The chain is built from TRBV25-1 and TRBJ1-2; weak D call: TRBD1 (5 bases). The CDR3 extends over 15 amino acids. The germline V gene encodes CDR1 MGHDK and CDR2 SYGVNS. Trimming removed 8 bases from V and 0 bases from J, with 16 bases in between. CDR3 region: CASLRRMGPNYGYTF. The CDR3 coding sequence is TGTGCCAGCCTACGTAGAATGGGGCCTAACTATGGCTACACCTTC.

The chain has TRBV6-5 and TRBJ1-6; maybe TRBD1 (5 bases). This CDR3 is 15 amino acids long. Per the germline V gene, CDR1 is MNHEY and CDR2 is SVGAGI. V was clipped by 0 bases and J by 8 bases, with 11 bases between them. CDR3 nucleotide sequence: TGTGCCAGCAGTTACTCTCAGGGAGGACATTCACCCCTCCACTTT. Its protein is CASSYSQGGHSPLHF.